This T cell receptor (beta chain) was sequenced during a study of T cell responses to AZD1222 COVID-19 vaccine. This CDR3 contains 17 residues. V was cut by 5 bases and J by 1 base, with 19 bases left in between. The germline V gene encodes CDR1 SGHTA and CDR2 FQGNSA. Study observations and caveats: CD4 TCRs linked to vaccination spanned spike, dominating at 160-218 and 743-854.

The assay was immunoSEQ multiplex PCR, and TCRdb's table has in-frame clones only and misses some. The repertoire includes 170,000 or so clones, 90% of them detected once, and approximately 1.5% sits in the top ten. About this clone itself: Its antigen is not identified.

This chain connects TRBV7-2 to TRBJ2-3, with a weak D call TRBD1 (6 bases). This receptor was taken from an adult in good health. The sample in question was peripheral blood, obtained on day 0 of AZD1222 vaccination. The CDR3 sequence is CASSPPGDRLRTDTQYF. The CDR3, as DNA: TGTGCCAGCAGCCCCCCTGGCGACAGGCTACGCACAGATACGCAGTATTTT.